The present TCR beta chain was sequenced within a study of long-term antiretroviral therapy in people with HIV. The study's findings and limits: After ART, diversity increased yet remained lower than transplant donor controls.

With 5 bases removed from V and 4 bases from J, the gap between germline ends came to 14 bases. The CDR3 has 15 amino acids. In germline, CDR1 is KGHSH, CDR2 LQKENI. At the survey level, the v3.0 immunoSEQ assay was run. TCRdb's copy holds only in-frame clones and misses some; the assay was immunoSEQ multiplex PCR. The sample records about 24,000 clones, around 86% being singletons. As to this clone: Its target is not known.

The sequence was collected from a woman between 25 and 40 years old with HIV. The rearrangement uses TRBV18 and TRBJ2-2, with D maybe TRBD1 (6 bases). Sequencing used unsorted PBMCs, obtained 1.8 years before starting antiretroviral therapy. Written as DNA, the CDR3 is TGTGCCAGCTCAGTTGACAGGTCTTTCACCGGGGAGCTGTTTTTT. It specifies CASSVDRSFTGELFF.